This T cell receptor beta chain was captured in a study of blood T cell repertoires in COVID-19. Study as a whole: Donors in the United States, Italy and Spain gave samples during acute or convalescent COVID-19. T cells, B-cell-depleted T cells, or PBMCs supplied cDNA or gDNA.

This clone was detected a few times. Methods used by the authors: Amplification of reference gene primers was used by the study to estimate nucleated cell counts. Sequenced by immunoSEQ multiplex PCR; TCRdb stores in-frame clones only, minus some. That table supplies the V and J calls and clone size; D and trimming were determined from the DNA. The profile shows 150,000 to 180,000 clones, around 85% of them singletons. The CDR3 is made up of 17 amino acids. The V end lost 4 bases, the J end lost 5 bases, and 23 bases lay between the germline ends. Germline CDR1 is LGHDT and CDR2 is YNNKEL (reference sequence).

The gene calls are TRBV3-1 (or the pseudogene TRBV3-2) and TRBJ1-1; a possible D gene is TRBD1 (5 bases). This TCR was recovered from a woman in her seventies with acute or convalescent COVID-19. Sequencing was carried out using peripheral blood. The CDR3 protein is CASSLSTRAPGRTEAFF. In DNA form, the CDR3 reads TGTGCCAGCAGCCTTAGTACCCGGGCCCCAGGGAGGACTGAAGCTTTCTTT.